The 18 T cell receptor beta chains in this list originate from one sample, sequenced in a study of blood T cell repertoires in COVID-19. Clones were sequenced by immunoSEQ multiplex PCR, and TCRdb holds only the in-frame ones, with some missing. The sample lists roughly 56,000 clones, around 90% occurring once. Sequencing was done on a sample of peripheral blood. The source is a human donor in a cohort sampled during active COVID-19.

The chain uses TRBV5-1 and TRBJ2-2; D is undetermined. The CDR3 extends over 15 amino acids. CDR1 is SGHRS and CDR2 is YFSETQ in the germline V gene. V gave up 2 bases and J gave up 1 base, with 9 bases separating them. The CDR3 DNA reads TGCGCCAGCAGCTTCGGCCCGGGGAACACCGGGGAGCTGTTTTTT. Translated, it gives CASSFGPGNTGELFF. Full variable domain (outside the CDR3, taken from reference TRBV5-1 and TRBJ2-2): KAGVTQTPRYLIKTRGQQVTLSCSPISGHRSVSWYQQTPGQGLQFLFEYFSETQRNKGNFPGRFSGRQFSNSRSEMNVSTLELGDSALYLCASSFGPGNTGELFFGEGSRLTVL.

The chain uses TRBV5-6 and TRBJ1-1; perhaps TRBD1 as D (6 bases). Germline assignment: CDR1 SGHDT and CDR2 YYEEEE. Trimming shortened V by 5 bases and J by 2 bases, and 13 bases separated the two germline ends. This CDR3 contains 14 residues. The CDR3 region has the DNA TGTGCCAGCAGAAGAGGACAGTTAAACACTGAAGCTTTCTTT. Protein sequence: CASRRGQLNTEAFF.

The chain combines TRBV6-5 with TRBJ1-2; 7 nucleotides match TRBD1. This CDR3 has 16 amino acids. Germline V CDR1 and CDR2: MNHEY, SVGAGI. With 4 bases clipped from V and 4 bases from J, the junction kept 12 bases outside the gene matches. The chain's CDR3 is CASSSRTGPLSYGYTF. The CDR3 coding sequence is TGTGCCAGCAGTTCCAGGACAGGTCCGCTTAGCTATGGCTACACCTTC.

This clone was detected only once. The chain employs TRBV10-3 and TRBJ1-5, with a possible D match to TRBD1 (6 bases). Germline CDR1 reads ENHRY; CDR2 reads SYGVKD. The CDR3 sequence is 14 residues long. Trimming pared 3 bases from V and 5 bases from J, leaving 11 bases between. As DNA, the CDR3 is TGTGCCATCAGTGACGGCAGGGGATATCAGCCCCAGCATTTT. Its protein is CAISDGRGYQPQHF.

This rearrangement joins TRBV7-3 to TRBJ2-1; D ambiguous. CDR1 and CDR2 from the germline V gene are SGHTA and FQGTGA. The length of the CDR3 is 15 residues. The ends were cut back, 1 base at V and 3 bases at J, with 10 bases in the middle. CDR3 nucleotide sequence: TGTGCCAGCAGCTTAATAGCCTCGATCTACAATGAGCAGTTCTTC. This encodes CASSLIASIYNEQFF.

The chain carries TRBV4-1 and TRBJ2-3, with 9 positions matching TRBD2. Germline V gene data show CDR1 as MGHRA and CDR2 as YSYEKL. V shed 2 bases, J shed 4 bases, and the junction held 10 bases outside the gene matches. The CDR3 length is 17 residues. The CDR3 DNA is TGCGCCAGCAGCCAACGCGGGGGGGCCTGGGACCCAGATACGCAGTATTTT. The encoded protein is CASSQRGGAWDPDTQYF.

The chain joins TRBV25-1 to TRBJ1-6; 8 bases align to TRBD1. V shed 2 bases and J 7 bases; nucleotides not matched to a gene: 7. CDR1 and CDR2 from the germline V gene are MGHDK and SYGVNS. CDR3 length: 16 amino acids. This CDR3 is CASSEKIGQGNSPLHF. The CDR3 DNA reads TGTGCCAGCAGTGAAAAAATAGGACAGGGCAATTCACCCCTCCACTTT.

The J gene is TRBJ1-5, the V gene TRBV2; no definite D call. There are 13 residues in the CDR3. Germline CDR1 SNHLY, CDR2 FYNNEI. V was pared by 1 base and J by 2 bases, with 3 bases between. CDR3 loop: CASSEVGNQPQHF. The CDR3 DNA reads as TGTGCCAGCAGTGAAGTAGGCAATCAGCCCCAGCATTTT.

This clone was seen once. The chain is built from TRBV7-6 and TRBJ1-4; no clear D. This CDR3 is 17 amino acids long. CDR1 and CDR2 (germline): SGHVS, FNYEAQ. With 1 base removed from V and 4 bases from J, the gap between germline ends came to 16 bases. As DNA, the CDR3 is TGTGCCAGCAGCTTAGGACTTTCGGCCGGATTTAATGAAAAACTGTTTTTT. As protein: CASSLGLSAGFNEKLFF.

The chain links TRBV7-2 to TRBJ2-1, with TRBD2 matching over 8 bases. This CDR3 comprises 16 residues. Germline V lookup: CDR1 SGHTA, CDR2 FQGNSA. V was pared by 4 bases and J by 7 bases, with 12 bases of the junction left unmatched. For the CDR3, the DNA is TGTGCCAGCAGCTCACCCGGGGGGGGGCGTATGAATGAGCAGTTCTTC. Translation gives CASSSPGGGRMNEQFF.

The rearrangement links TRBV6-6 to TRBJ2-1; 9 bases fit TRBD1. The CDR3 is 15 residues long. J gave up 5 bases and V 6 bases, and 8 bases lay outside the gene matches. From germline, CDR1 is MNHNY and CDR2 SVGAGI (reference sequence). CDR3 residues: CASRWDREEDNEQFF. Written as DNA, the CDR3 is TGTGCCAGCAGATGGGACAGGGAGGAGGACAATGAGCAGTTCTTC.

The rearrangement uses TRBV4-3 and TRBJ2-3, with a possible D match to TRBD1 (5 bases). CDR3 length equals 13 residues. Between the trimmed V and J ends, which lost 1 base and 6 bases, there was a span of 8 bases. Germline-derived CDR1 and CDR2 are LGHNA and YSLEER. The CDR3 here is CASSQGRADTQYF. CDR3 bases: TGCGCCAGCAGCCAAGGCAGGGCGGATACGCAGTATTTT.

V and J are TRBV19 and TRBJ2-2; TRBD1 is a possible D gene (6 bases). Trimming left V 7 bases short and J 5 bases short, with 17 bases between. The CDR3 runs to 15 residues. In germline, CDR1 is LNHDA, CDR2 SQIVND (reference sequence). CDR3 loop: CASNPWVTGTGELFF. In nucleotides, the CDR3 is TGTGCCAGTAATCCCTGGGTGACAGGAACCGGGGAGCTGTTTTTT.

This chain joins TRBV11-2 and TRBJ2-7; D not certain. CDR3 length: 15 amino acids. The germline V and J ends were trimmed by 2 bases and 2 bases, with 13 bases remaining between them. From germline, CDR1 is SGHAT and CDR2 FQNNGV. CDR3 sequence reads: CASSLNSQTAYEQYF. As DNA, the CDR3 is TGTGCCAGCAGCTTAAATTCCCAAACGGCCTACGAGCAGTACTTC.

The gene calls are TRBV7-2 and TRBJ2-7, with D possibly being TRBD2 (6 bases). Germline V gene lookup returns CDR1 SGHTA and CDR2 FQGNSA. The V end was cut by 0 bases, the J end by 3 bases, with 12 bases between. This CDR3 has 15 residues. The CDR3 nucleotides are TGTGCCAGCAGCTTAGCAGACGGAGGGTTCTACGAGCAGTACTTC. Protein product: CASSLADGGFYEQYF. Full variable domain (missing parts from reference TRBV7-2 and TRBJ2-7): GAGVSQSPSNKVTEKGKDVELRCDPISGHTALYWYRQSLGQGLEFLIYFQGNSAPDKSGLPSDRFSAERTGGSVSTLTIQRTQQEDSAVYLCASSLADGGFYEQYFGPGTRLTVT.

The chain couples TRBV18 to TRBJ1-3; D might be TRBD1 (6 bases). This CDR3 has 16 amino acids. V was shortened by 6 bases and J by 2 bases, with 17 bases between the two germline ends. Germline values: CDR1 KGHSH, CDR2 LQKENI. CDR3 in amino acids: CASSQVRGAPGNTIYF. In DNA form, the CDR3 reads TGTGCCAGCTCCCAGGTGCGGGGGGCCCCTGGAAACACCATATATTTT.

The gene calls are TRBV7-8 and TRBJ1-1, with 12 bases fitting TRBD1. This CDR3 is 16 amino acids long. J gave up 5 bases and V 5 bases, and 9 bases lay outside the gene matches. Per germline, CDR1 SGHVS and CDR2 FQNEAQ. The CDR3 reads CASSPGRDRGQTEAFF. CDR3 DNA sequence: TGTGCCAGCAGCCCGGGCAGGGACAGGGGGCAGACTGAAGCTTTCTTT.

The rearrangement links TRBV5-6 to TRBJ2-7; D call uncertain. The germline gives CDR1 SGHDT, CDR2 YYEEEE. The CDR3 is 12 amino acids. The V and J ends lost 0 bases and 6 bases respectively, with 7 bases between them. The DNA for the CDR3 is TGTGCCAGCAGCTTGGTTGCGTTCGAGCAGTACTTC. Its protein product is CASSLVAFEQYF.